This T cell receptor (beta chain) was sequenced for a study of blood T cell repertoires in COVID-19. Study details: T cells, B-cell-depleted T cells, or PBMCs supplied cDNA or gDNA.

Authors' methods: Estimates of nucleated cell counts were drawn from the amplification of reference gene primers. Generated by immunoSEQ multiplex PCR, the TCRdb table keeps only in-frame clones and is missing some. V and J calls plus clone size are reproduced from that table; the DNA served to infer D and trimming. Of roughly 250,000 clones listed, around 82% are singletons. The CDR3 consists of 15 residues. Germline values: CDR1 SGHTA, CDR2 FQGTGA. V was pared by 6 bases and J by 9 bases, with 13 bases of the junction left unmatched. V and J are TRBV7-3 and TRBJ2-1; 8 bases line up with TRBD2. Sequencing was done on a sample of peripheral blood. The source of this sequence is a person between 65 and 79 years old with COVID-19, enrolled during active disease. This CDR3 reads CASRPGLAGGGEQFF. The CDR3 nucleotides are TGTGCCAGCAGGCCTGGACTAGCTGGGGGAGGTGAGCAGTTCTTC.